This passage covers 32 T cell receptor beta chains from one sample sequenced in a study of human T cells and chemical hapten exposure. TCRdb analysed the 5' RACE reads with MiXCR anew, one entry per CDR3 protein. The top ten clones hold about 3% of a sample with around 100,000 distinct CDR3 sequences, approximately 20% of them seen once. Unfractionated whole blood was the source of the extracted total RNA. The source is a human donor in good health.

The genes are TRBV7-6 and TRBJ2-1, with D maybe TRBD1 (5 bases). From germline, CDR1 is SGHVS and CDR2 FNYEAQ. CDR3 length equals 16 residues. Trimming took off 2 bases at V and 2 bases at J, with 13 bases between the two ends. CDR3 sequence (DNA): TGTGCCAGCAGCTTACAGGGCCCACTGACCTACAATGAGCAGTTCTTC. It encodes CASSLQGPLTYNEQFF.

This clonotype was seen more than once but under ten times. The chain recombines TRBV4-1 with TRBJ1-1; no clear D. CDR3 length: 16 amino acids. Germline CDR1 MGHRA, CDR2 YSYEKL. V lost 0 bases and J lost 0, with 11 bases in between. CDR3 in amino acids: CASSQDGGELNTEAFF. The DNA of the CDR3 is TGCGCCAGCAGCCAAGATGGTGGAGAACTGAACACTGAAGCTTTCTTT.

This chain connects TRBV9 to TRBJ1-1, with unresolved D. The CDR3 has 14 residues. Germline V lookup: CDR1 SGDLS, CDR2 YYNGEE. Trimming took off 2 bases at V and 1 base at J, with 9 bases between the two ends. The CDR3 is CASSVFRENTEAFF. The CDR3, as DNA: TGTGCCAGCAGCGTCTTCCGTGAGAACACTGAAGCTTTCTTT.

This clonotype has just a few counts. Here the CDR3 reads CASSRGGQDNEQFF. The CDR3 nucleotides read TGTGCCAGCAGCCGCGGGGGCCAGGACAATGAGCAGTTCTTC. V is TRBV7-9 and J is TRBJ2-1; tentatively, D is TRBD2 (7 bases). The CDR3 consists of 14 residues. V was clipped by 5 bases and J by 5 bases, with 13 bases between them. From germline, CDR1 is SEHNR and CDR2 FQNEAQ (reference sequence).

This clonotype was counted between two and nine times. The V and J genes are TRBV5-1 and TRBJ2-6; no definite D call. The germline V gene has CDR1 SGHRS and CDR2 YFSETQ. Trimming removed 5 bases at V and 0 bases at J, with 12 bases between. CDR3 length equals 16 residues. The DNA for the CDR3 is TGCGCCAGCAGGAGGCAGTCCTCCTCTGGGGCCAACGTCCTGACTTTC. It encodes CASRRQSSSGANVLTF.

In this sample, this clonotype turned up a few times. This rearrangement joins TRBV7-3 to TRBJ2-1; 8 nucleotides align to TRBD2. CDR1 is SGHTA and CDR2 is FQGTGA in the germline V gene. V gave up 2 bases and J gave up 8 bases; unmatched junction bases: 5. The CDR3 loop spans 14 amino acids. The CDR3 bases are TGTGCCAGCAGCTTAGCGGGAGGAAGGGATGAGCAGTTCTTC. Protein product: CASSLAGGRDEQFF.

This rearrangement joins TRBV27 to TRBJ2-1, with 8 bases lining up with TRBD2. Germline trimming cut 7 bases from V and 4 bases from J; bases unmatched to any gene: 9. Germline loops: CDR1 MNHEY, CDR2 SMNVEV (reference sequence). The CDR3 length is 15 residues. The CDR3 loop is CASTNLAGGYNEQFF. The CDR3 nucleotides read TGTGCCAGCACCAATCTGGCGGGAGGATACAATGAGCAGTTCTTC.

In this sample, this clonotype turned up a few times. The rearrangement links TRBV11-1 to TRBJ2-2; D call uncertain. The CDR3 runs to 13 residues. V was pared by 7 bases and J by 4 bases, with 10 bases between. CDR1 is SGHAT and CDR2 is FQDESV in the germline V gene (reference sequence). CDR3 in DNA: TGTGCCAGCATCCTCGACCCCACCGGGGAGCTGTTTTTT. Translation gives CASILDPTGELFF.

J is TRBJ2-7 and V is TRBV23-1; 9 bases align to TRBD2. TRBV23-1 is filed as an ORF, its function uncertain. The CDR3 is 18 amino acids. The J segment lost 2 bases and the V segment lost 1 base, leaving 12 bases of the junction unmatched. This CDR3 reads CASSQFRSGRSTTYEQYF. In DNA, the CDR3 is TGCGCCAGCAGTCAATTTAGGAGCGGGAGGTCCACGACCTACGAGCAGTACTTC.

The genes are TRBV9 and TRBJ2-3; D remains unclear. The V end lost 0 bases, the J end lost 1 base, and 9 bases lay between the germline ends. CDR1 and CDR2 from the germline V gene are SGDLS and YYNGEE. The CDR3 loop spans 15 amino acids. The CDR3 sequence is CASSVVDLGTDTQYF. The DNA of the CDR3 is TGTGCCAGCAGCGTAGTGGATTTGGGCACAGATACGCAGTATTTT.

V gene TRBV12-3 or TRBV12-4 combines with J gene TRBJ1-2; TRBD1 is a possible D gene (5 bases). V dropped 5 bases and J dropped 6 bases, with 19 bases sitting between them. This CDR3 comprises 15 residues. The CDR3 region is CASSPRDSKADGYTF. The CDR3 nucleotides read TGTGCCAGCAGTCCCCGGGACTCTAAGGCGGATGGCTACACCTTC.

The sample holds a few counts of this clonotype. V is TRBV6-5 and J is TRBJ2-5; 9 bases map to TRBD2. Germline CDR1 reads MNHEY; CDR2 reads SVGAGI. The CDR3 loop spans 16 amino acids. Trimming at V came to 7 bases and at J to 5 bases, leaving 14 bases not matched to a gene. DNA for the CDR3: TGTGCCAGCATTAATCCATTAGCGGGAGCCGGGGAGACCCAGTACTTC. Amino acids: CASINPLAGAGETQYF.

V usage is TRBV11-2 and J usage is TRBJ2-5; TRBD1 matches at 9 bases. This CDR3 spans 14 amino acids. V was pared by 4 bases and J by 7 bases, with 7 bases of the junction left unmatched. CDR1 is SGHAT and CDR2 is FQNNGV in the germline V gene. CDR3 residues: CASSSTGGMGTQYF. CDR3 nucleotide sequence: TGTGCCAGCAGCTCAACAGGGGGCATGGGGACCCAGTACTTC.

This sequence joins TRBV24-1 and TRBJ1-5; D is unresolved. V was clipped by 6 bases and J by 5 bases, with 10 bases between them. From germline, CDR1 is KGHDR and CDR2 SFDVKD. This CDR3 is built from 13 residues. The CDR3: CATSSATYQPQHF. The CDR3 DNA reads TGTGCCACCAGTAGTGCGACATATCAGCCCCAGCATTTT.

This clonotype was observed once. The V and J genes are TRBV27 and TRBJ2-7, with D uncertain. Trimming took 6 bases from V and 2 from J, leaving 5 bases between them. CDR1 is MNHEY and CDR2 is SMNVEV in the germline V gene (reference sequence). This CDR3 region has 11 residues. For the CDR3, the DNA is TGTGCCAGCAGAGGAGCCTACGAGCAGTACTTC. This translates into CASRGAYEQYF.

V usage is TRBV29-1 and J usage is TRBJ2-3; D uncertain. Germline CDR1 and CDR2: SQVTM and ANQGSEA. Trimming cost V 0 bases and J 4 bases, with 11 bases left between them. CDR3 length: 14 residues. CDR3: CSVEEPRQADTQYF. DNA of the CDR3: TGCAGCGTTGAAGAGCCCCGGCAGGCAGATACGCAGTATTTT.

This clonotype occurred a few times. The chain employs TRBV28 and TRBJ2-5, with 8 nucleotides matching TRBD2. V shed 3 bases, J shed 3 bases, and the junction held 9 bases outside the gene matches. CDR1 MDHEN and CDR2 SYDVKM come from the germline V gene. The CDR3 totals 16 residues. The CDR3 nucleotides are TGTGCCAGCAGTTTGAGAGCTAGCGGGCTTAAAGAGACCCAGTACTTC. Translation: CASSLRASGLKETQYF.

This clonotype has a handful of counts. DNA of the CDR3: TGTGCCAGCAGCTTAGAGCCCCCCGATGAGCAGTTCTTC. As protein: CASSLEPPDEQFF. The V call is TRBV5-5, the J call TRBJ2-1; D is unresolved. Per germline, CDR1 SGHKS and CDR2 YYEKEE (reference sequence). V lost 2 bases to trimming and J lost 8 bases, with 11 bases between them. This CDR3 region has 13 residues.

V usage is TRBV9 and J usage is TRBJ1-2; no reliable D call. V lost 4 bases and J lost 6, with 7 bases in between. There are 11 residues in the CDR3. CDR1 is SGDLS and CDR2 is YYNGEE in the germline V gene. CDR3 bases: TGTGCCAGCAGCCCAATTAATGGCTACACCTTC. Amino acid sequence: CASSPINGYTF.

V gene TRBV4-2 combines with J gene TRBJ2-3; 7 bases fit TRBD2. Germline V gives CDR1 LGHNA, CDR2 YNFKEQ. The CDR3 loop spans 17 amino acids. The ends lost 2 bases at V and 4 bases at J; junction bases unmatched: 12. CDR3 sequence reads: CASSQSPGGRSADTQYF. CDR3 in DNA: TGTGCCAGCAGCCAATCCCCTGGCGGGAGAAGCGCAGATACGCAGTATTTT.

The V gene is TRBV20-1, the J gene TRBJ2-3; D unclear. Germline V gene data show CDR1 as DFQATT and CDR2 as SNEGSKA (reference sequence). Trimming cost V 4 bases and J 5 bases, with 10 bases left between them. The length of the CDR3 is 12 residues. As DNA, the CDR3 is TGCAGTGCTAATCGAGTTCAAGATACGCAGTATTTT. Translating it yields CSANRVQDTQYF.

This chain uses TRBV6-5 with TRBJ1-2; D remains unclear. Deletions cut 11 bases from V and 2 bases from J, with 9 bases between. Germline lookup yields CDR1 MNHEY and CDR2 SVGAGI. This CDR3 has 11 amino acids. CDR3 bases: TGTGCCTCCAGGTCAAACTATGGCTACACCTTC. Amino acids: CASRSNYGYTF.

This clonotype came up a few times. This chain uses TRBV10-1 with TRBJ2-3; D is unclear. CDR1 and CDR2 (germline): WNHNN, SYGVQD (reference sequence). Trimming pared 0 bases from V and 2 bases from J, leaving 6 bases between. The CDR3 extends over 14 amino acids. The CDR3 nucleotides read TGCGCCAGCAGTGAGTCTTCTAACACAGATACGCAGTATTTT. Amino acids: CASSESSNTDTQYF.

This clonotype was counted ten times or more. The gene calls are TRBV28 and TRBJ2-1; D might be TRBD2 (5 bases). The CDR3 runs to 14 residues. The germline V and J ends were trimmed by 5 bases and 7 bases, with 15 bases remaining between them. From germline, CDR1 is MDHEN and CDR2 SYDVKM. The DNA of the CDR3 is TGTGCCAGCAGTCGCCGGACTTTTAAGAATGAGCAGTTCTTC. This sequence encodes CASSRRTFKNEQFF.

This chain uses TRBV6-6 with TRBJ2-3; D remains unclear. V shed 10 bases and J shed 6 bases, with 11 bases lying between them. Per the germline V gene, CDR1 is MNHNY and CDR2 is SVGAGI (reference sequence). This CDR3 comprises 11 residues. The CDR3 loop is CATEETDTQYF. The CDR3 bases are TGTGCCACCGAAGAGACGGATACGCAGTATTTT.

The rearrangement links TRBV7-3 to TRBJ2-1; D is uncertain. The V end lost 5 bases, the J end lost 6 bases, and 11 bases lay between the germline ends. The CDR3 runs 13 residues. Germline-derived CDR1 and CDR2 are SGHTA and FQGTGA. CDR3 residues: CASSITGRNEQFF. DNA for the CDR3: TGTGCCAGCAGCATTACCGGGCGCAATGAGCAGTTCTTC.

This clonotype came up many times. This chain links TRBV2 with TRBJ1-2; the D is unclear. CDR3 length: 13 amino acids. V lost 3 bases and J lost 2, with 7 bases in between. Germline values: CDR1 SNHLY, CDR2 FYNNEI. CDR3 region: CASSEEANYGYTF. In nucleotides, the CDR3 is TGTGCCAGCAGTGAGGAAGCAAACTATGGCTACACCTTC.

CDR3 in DNA: TGTGCCAGCAGCCTCAGACAGGACACCGGGGAGCTGTTTTTT. Amino acid sequence: CASSLRQDTGELFF. The J gene is TRBJ2-2, the V gene TRBV11-3; TRBD1 is a possible D gene (6 bases). V was trimmed by 5 bases and J by 3 bases, leaving 10 bases between them. The CDR3 covers 14 residues. Germline loops: CDR1 SGHNT, CDR2 YENEEA.

V gene TRBV20-1 combines with J gene TRBJ1-5; the D is unclear. Trimming took 3 bases from V and 0 from J, leaving 18 bases between them. Germline-derived CDR1 and CDR2 are DFQATT and SNEGSKA (reference sequence). The CDR3 consists of 17 residues. CDR3 in amino acids: CSASQVGGSYSNQPQHF. Here the CDR3 DNA reads TGCAGTGCTAGCCAGGTCGGTGGATCTTATAGCAATCAGCCCCAGCATTTT.

This clonotype was observed a handful of times. The V gene is TRBV27, the J gene TRBJ2-3; D is unresolved. The V end was cut by 7 bases, the J end by 1 base, with 15 bases between. This CDR3 region has 15 residues. Germline V gene sequence: CDR1 MNHEY, CDR2 SMNVEV (reference sequence). The CDR3 sequence is CASTPPYTGTDTQYF. The CDR3 DNA follows: TGTGCCAGCACCCCGCCCTATACGGGCACAGATACGCAGTATTTT.

The rearrangement uses TRBV20-1 and TRBJ1-5; 11 bases are a match to TRBD1. This CDR3 is 14 amino acids long. Germline loops: CDR1 DFQATT, CDR2 SNEGSKA (reference sequence). The CDR3 bases are TGCAGGGAATTTGGGACAGGGGGGAATCAGCCCCAGCATTTT. It is translated as CREFGTGGNQPQHF.

The V call is TRBV30, the J call TRBJ1-1, with D maybe TRBD1 (5 bases). The CDR3 has 14 amino acids. Trimming cost V 0 bases and J 2 bases, with 10 bases left between them. Germline lookup yields CDR1 GTSNPN and CDR2 SVGIG (reference sequence). The CDR3 DNA follows: TGTGCCTGGAGTGTGGGGGGACCTAACACTGAAGCTTTCTTT. It yields the protein CAWSVGGPNTEAFF.